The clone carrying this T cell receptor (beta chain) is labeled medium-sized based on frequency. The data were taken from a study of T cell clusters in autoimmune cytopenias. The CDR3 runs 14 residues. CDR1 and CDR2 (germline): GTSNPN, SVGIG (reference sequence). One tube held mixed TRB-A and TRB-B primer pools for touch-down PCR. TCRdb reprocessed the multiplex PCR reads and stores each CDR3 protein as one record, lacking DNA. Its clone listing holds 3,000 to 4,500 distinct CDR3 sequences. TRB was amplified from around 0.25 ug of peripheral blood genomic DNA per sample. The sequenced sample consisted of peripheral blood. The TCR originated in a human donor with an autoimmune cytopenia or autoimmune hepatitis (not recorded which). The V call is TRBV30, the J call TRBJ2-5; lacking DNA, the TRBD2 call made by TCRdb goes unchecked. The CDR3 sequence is CAWRSGTSEETQYF.